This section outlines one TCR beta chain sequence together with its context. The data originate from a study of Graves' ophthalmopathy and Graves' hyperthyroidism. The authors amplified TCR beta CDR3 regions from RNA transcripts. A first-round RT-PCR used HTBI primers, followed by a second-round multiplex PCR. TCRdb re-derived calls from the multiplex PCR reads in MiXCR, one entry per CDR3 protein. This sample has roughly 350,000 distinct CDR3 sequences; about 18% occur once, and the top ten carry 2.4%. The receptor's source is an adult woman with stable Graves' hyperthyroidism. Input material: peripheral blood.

The CDR3 DNA reads as TGTGCCAGCAGCCGTAGAGGGGGAGGGAACACTGAAGCTTTCTTT. Protein: CASSRRGGGNTEAFF. The chain combines TRBV6-1 with TRBJ1-1; TRBD1 might be the D (6 bases). The germline gives CDR1 MNHNS, CDR2 SASEGT. This CDR3 region has 15 residues. Trimming left V 6 bases short and J 1 base short, with 15 bases between.